This is a list of T cell receptor beta chains from one sample in a study of cytomegalovirus exposure and HLA in healthy donors. Assay: immunoSEQ multiplex PCR; the TCRdb copy retains only in-frame clones and omits some. The sample has more than 95,000 clones; roughly 77% are singletons. The sequenced material came from PBMCs. The receptors were gathered from a man aged 18-30 years in good health and CMV-seronegative. CDR3s include the opening cysteine and the closing phenylalanine or tryptophan.

v_call,cdr3_aa
TRBV7-8,CASSPRQGTNEQFF
TRBV5-1,CASSLGPTEYF
TRBV9,CASSVRGGEVEQYF
TRBV15,CATSRDAGTLGGNIQYF
TRBV15,CATSTGKEATQYF
TRBV7-9,CASSLGQGNTEAFF
TRBV19,CASSIDKMNTEAFF
TRBV4-1,CASSLQLGGGGYEQYF
TRBV7-2,CASSLRTGLNYEQYF
TRBV11-2,CASSLQGYNGYTF
TRBV2,CASTRGLAGVNEQFF
TRBV4-3,CASSRSTGWGEKLFF
TRBV27,CASSLAGEGVGTQYF
TRBV4-1,CASSQAQLAANTGELFF
TRBV19,CASSPGGPKETQYF
TRBV4-2,CASSQETSGVGGRQYF
TRBV19,CASSSGTGSQPQHF
TRBV7-9,CASKSSTHEQFF
TRBV9,CASSVGLAVRADTQYF
TRBV7-9,CASSATGAEAFF
TRBV11-2,CASSLDGQGVSGNEKLFF
TRBV18,CASAGTGNTEAFF
TRBV6-5,CASSTTGDEQYF
TRBV9,CASSGGLINEKLFF
TRBV7-6,CASSPPTVGGTEAFF
TRBV5-1,CASSLDTGVGYTF
TRBV5-1,CASSLAADRGRGRDGYTF
TRBV18,CASSPRLLQDANTEAFF
TRBV14,CASSQTADYGYTF
TRBV6-6,CASSHGGGPNQPQHF
TRBV6-5,CASSEQGALGEQYF
TRBV4-1,CASSHLLGASGGHYEQYF
TRBV18,CASSPQQGETGNTIYF
TRBV4-1,CASSQDGRGGYEQYF
TRBV19,CASSVPSREQFF
TRBV29-1,CSVEPPGYGYTF
TRBV7-3,CASSPSDREAEQYF
TRBV7-3,CSSSRGAGKSYNEQFF
TRBV6-1,CASSSWTGVAYEQYF
TRBV9,CASSVVGWESDTQYF
TRBV7-9,CASSLEVGSGSRYEQYF
TRBV11-2,CASSPGPTETQYF
TRBV5-1,CASSRGDPERELFF
TRBV4-1,CASSPIGVGELFF
TRBV10-1,CASTTGPTGNTIYF